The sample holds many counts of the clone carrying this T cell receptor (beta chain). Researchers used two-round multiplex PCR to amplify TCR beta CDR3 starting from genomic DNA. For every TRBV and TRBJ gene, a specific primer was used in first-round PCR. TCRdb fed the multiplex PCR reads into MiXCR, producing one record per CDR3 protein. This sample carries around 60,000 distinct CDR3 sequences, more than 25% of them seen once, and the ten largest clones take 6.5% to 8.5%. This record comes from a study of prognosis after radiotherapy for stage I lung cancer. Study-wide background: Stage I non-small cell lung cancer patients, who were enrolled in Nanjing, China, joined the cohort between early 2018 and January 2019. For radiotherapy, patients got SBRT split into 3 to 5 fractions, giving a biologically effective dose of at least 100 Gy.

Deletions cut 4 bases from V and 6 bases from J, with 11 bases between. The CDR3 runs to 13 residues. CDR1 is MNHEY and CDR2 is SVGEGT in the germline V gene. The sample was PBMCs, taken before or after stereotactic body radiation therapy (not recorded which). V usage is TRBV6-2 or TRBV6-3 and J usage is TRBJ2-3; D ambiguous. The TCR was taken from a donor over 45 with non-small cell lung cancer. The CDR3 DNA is TGTGCCAGCAGTTTCTCTCGGGCGGATACGCAGTATTTT. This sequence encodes CASSFSRADTQYF.